Below, 12 T cell receptor beta chains from the same sample are listed, as sequenced in a study of OX40 agonist ivuxolimab in advanced cancers. Assay: immunoSEQ multiplex PCR; the TCRdb copy retains only in-frame clones and omits some. The sample consists of over 80,000 clones, around nine tenths of them appearing once. Sequenced material: CD4+ or CD8+ T cells sorted from blood, taken in a trial of the OX40 agonist ivuxolimab. These receptors all come from an adult with an advanced solid tumor such as melanoma, head and neck, liver or kidney cancer.

The rearrangement uses TRBV6-5 and TRBJ2-3; 9 bases map to TRBD2. The germline V gene encodes CDR1 MNHEY and CDR2 SVGAGI. Germline trimming cut 2 bases from V and 7 bases from J; bases unmatched to any gene: 10. The CDR3 is 16 residues long. The CDR3 protein is CASSYRAGGRKNTQYF. The DNA for the CDR3 is TGTGCCAGCAGTTACAGGGCGGGAGGGAGAAAAAATACGCAGTATTTT.

The chain recombines TRBV7-6 with TRBJ2-1, with 7 bases identical to TRBD2. V lost 5 bases, J lost 4 bases, and 11 bases stayed unmatched. Germline V gene data show CDR1 as SGHVS and CDR2 as FNYEAQ. The CDR3 spans 16 residues. The CDR3 bases are TGTGCCAGCAGCAAGACTAGCCGGGGCCTATACAATGAGCAGTTCTTC. Amino acids: CASSKTSRGLYNEQFF.

The chain is built from TRBV19 and TRBJ2-2, with 7 bases aligning to TRBD1. The CDR3 loop spans 13 amino acids. Germline loops: CDR1 LNHDA, CDR2 SQIVND (reference sequence). The ends lost 5 bases at V and 7 bases at J; junction bases unmatched: 4. CDR3 in amino acids: CASSPHRGGELFF. The DNA for the CDR3 is TGTGCCAGTAGTCCTCACAGGGGCGGGGAGCTGTTTTTT. The full variable domain, with the rest looked up from reference TRBV19 and TRBJ2-2, is DGGITQSPKYLFRKEGQNVTLSCEQNLNHDAMYWYRQDPGQGLRLIYYSQIVNDFQKGDIAEGYSVSREKKESFPLTVTSAQKNPTAFYLCASSPHRGGELFFGEGSRLTVL.

V is TRBV19 and J is TRBJ2-3, with 9 bases aligning to TRBD1. Germline assignment: CDR1 LNHDA and CDR2 SQIVND (reference sequence). The ends lost 6 bases at V and 9 bases at J; junction bases unmatched: 10. The CDR3 contains 14 residues. The CDR3 sequence: CASSLDRGQTTQYF. DNA for the CDR3: TGTGCCAGTAGCTTGGACAGGGGACAGACCACGCAGTATTTT.

This chain connects TRBV5-4 to TRBJ2-6; no definite D call. The V end lost 5 bases, the J end lost 0 bases, and 12 bases lay between the germline ends. The CDR3 contains 16 residues. The germline gives CDR1 SGHNT, CDR2 YYREEE (reference sequence). CDR3 sequence reads: CASRYSPISGANVLTF. As DNA, the CDR3 is TGTGCCAGCAGATATAGTCCAATCTCTGGGGCCAACGTCCTGACTTTC.

The genes are TRBV9 and TRBJ2-3, with TRBD2 matching over 15 bases. The CDR3 is 19 residues long. Germline loops: CDR1 SGDLS, CDR2 YYNGEE. J was trimmed by 0 bases and V by 4 bases; bases with no gene match: 9. CDR3 residues: CASSTRTSGRAGSTDTQYF. The DNA of the CDR3 is TGTGCCAGCAGCACTCGGACTAGCGGGAGGGCCGGGAGCACAGATACGCAGTATTTT.

This rearrangement joins TRBV7-2 to TRBJ1-1, with D hard to call. The CDR3 loop spans 13 amino acids. The germline V and J ends were trimmed by 2 bases and 2 bases, with 6 bases remaining between them. Germline CDR1 is SGHTA and CDR2 is FQGNSA. For the CDR3, the DNA is TGTGCCAGCAGCTTATCAGTTAACACTGAAGCTTTCTTT. As protein: CASSLSVNTEAFF.

This clone was seen more than once but under ten times. This chain uses TRBV19 with TRBJ2-5; D is perhaps TRBD2 (6 bases). Germline V gives CDR1 LNHDA, CDR2 SQIVND (reference sequence). V was trimmed by 5 bases and J by 5 bases, leaving 15 bases between them. The CDR3 totals 14 residues. The DNA of the CDR3 is TGTGCCAGTAGTCTCCGGACTGGAGGGGAGACCCAGTACTTC. This sequence encodes CASSLRTGGETQYF.

The chain's CDR3 is CASSMTPGQGVRETQYF. CDR3 bases: TGTGCCAGTAGTATGACCCCCGGACAGGGAGTGAGAGAGACCCAGTACTTC. The chain has TRBV19 and TRBJ2-5, with 8 positions matching TRBD1. This CDR3 comprises 17 residues. Trimming took 3 bases from V and 4 from J; bases not matched to a gene: 13. The germline CDR1 and CDR2 sequences are LNHDA and SQIVND (reference sequence). The variable domain in full, with the rest retrieved from reference TRBV19 and TRBJ2-5, is DGGITQSPKYLFRKEGQNVTLSCEQNLNHDAMYWYRQDPGQGLRLIYYSQIVNDFQKGDIAEGYSVSREKKESFPLTVTSAQKNPTAFYLCASSMTPGQGVRETQYFGPGTRLLVL.

This rearrangement joins TRBV9 to TRBJ2-3; possibly TRBD1 or TRBD2 for D (5 bases each). The CDR3 covers 13 residues. The V gene's germline CDR1 is SGDLS and CDR2 YYNGEE. V dropped 0 bases and J dropped 8 bases, with 10 bases sitting between them. CDR3 region: CASSVGGSVTQYF. DNA of the CDR3: TGTGCCAGCAGCGTAGGGGGGTCCGTTACGCAGTATTTT.

The chain joins TRBV7-2 to TRBJ1-1; 7 bases fit TRBD1. Germline-derived CDR1 and CDR2 are SGHTA and FQGNSA. The CDR3 covers 15 residues. After removal of 4 bases from V and 4 bases from J, the junction contained 9 bases not matched to a gene. The CDR3 spells CASSSQGVGSTEAFF. The CDR3 nucleotides read TGTGCCAGCAGCTCCCAGGGGGTCGGGAGCACTGAAGCTTTCTTT.

The chain joins TRBV27 to TRBJ1-2; possibly TRBD1 for D (5 bases). Trimming removed 5 bases from V and 2 bases from J, with 9 bases in between. The CDR3 has 13 amino acids. The germline V gene encodes CDR1 MNHEY and CDR2 SMNVEV (reference sequence). The CDR3 nucleotides are TGTGCCAGCAGTGCACAGGAGAACTATGGCTACACCTTC. Residues: CASSAQENYGYTF.